This is a list of T cell receptor beta chains from one sample in a study of blood T cell repertoires in COVID-19. Sequencing was performed with immunoSEQ multiplex PCR; in TCRdb, only in-frame clones are kept and a portion is missing. The data show over 25,000 clones, about 85% seen once. The material sequenced was peripheral blood. The source is a human donor in a cohort sampled during active COVID-19. Each CDR3 is given with its conserved first and last residue. Fields, in order: CDR3 DNA, CDR3 protein, D gene, clone size, V gene, J gene. D genes are given only for firm matches. The size of a clone is reported for some rows only, either as once, few or many, or as a class for expanded clones.

TGTGCCAGCAGTGGGCAGTTCCTCTACAATGAGCAGTTCTTC	CASSGQFLYNEQFF	-	-	TRBV18	TRBJ2-1
TGTGCCAGCAGTTTGGTCCGGGATCATGGCTACACCTTC	CASSLVRDHGYTF	-	-	TRBV27	TRBJ1-2
TGTGCCAGCAGCCTCTTTCGGGAGCCCGATACGCAGTATTTT	CASSLFREPDTQYF	-	-	TRBV13	TRBJ2-3
TGTGCCAGCAGTTACAAGGATACGAGGGATAACACTGAAGCTTTCTTT	CASSYKDTRDNTEAFF	-	-	TRBV6-6	TRBJ1-1
TGTGCCAGCAGCTTCCAGGGTGGTTCCTACGAGCAGTACTTC	CASSFQGGSYEQYF	-	-	TRBV7-9	TRBJ2-7
TGTGCCAGCAGTATAACACAGGGGGCAGACACCATATATTTT	CASSITQGADTIYF	TRBD1	few	TRBV28	TRBJ1-3
TGTGCCAGCAGCGGACCCGACAGCCACAATCAGCCCCAGCATTTT	CASSGPDSHNQPQHF	-	-	TRBV9	TRBJ1-5
TGTGCCAGCAGTGAGAGGAGATCGAGCACCGGGGAGCTGTTTTTT	CASSERRSSTGELFF	-	-	TRBV2	TRBJ2-2
TGTGCCAGCTCACCGGTAGGACAGCTGAACACTGAAGCTTTCTTT	CASSPVGQLNTEAFF	-	few	TRBV18	TRBJ1-1
TGTGCCAGTAGTATACCCTGGGGCCGGAACACTGAAGCTTTCTTT	CASSIPWGRNTEAFF	-	-	TRBV19	TRBJ1-1
TGTGCCAGCAGTATCACTGATAACTATGGCTACACCTTC	CASSITDNYGYTF	-	-	TRBV6-5	TRBJ1-2
TGTGCCAGCAGCTTGGGTCGGGGGGTTCAAGAGACCCAGTACTTC	CASSLGRGVQETQYF	TRBD2	-	TRBV5-8	TRBJ2-5
TGTGCCAGCAGCCTCGTCCGGGGTGGATACGAGCAGTACTTC	CASSLVRGGYEQYF	-	few	TRBV3-1/TRBV3-2	TRBJ2-7
TGTGCCAGCAGCAAAGGCGAGGGGGCGCCGAATCAGCCCCAGCATTTT	CASSKGEGAPNQPQHF	-	-	TRBV21-1	TRBJ1-5
TGTGCCAGCAGCTTGGACGAGGCAGGGTTAAACTATGGCTACACCTTC	CASSLDEAGLNYGYTF	-	-	TRBV5-6	TRBJ1-2
TGTGCCAGCAGCCCCGGGACAGCTAGCTATGGCTACACCTTC	CASSPGTASYGYTF	TRBD1	-	TRBV9	TRBJ1-2
TGTGCCAGCACGGCCGACAGGGGGTCAAATGAAAAACTGTTTTTT	CASTADRGSNEKLFF	TRBD1	-	TRBV5-6	TRBJ1-4
TGTGCTAGCAGCTTACGCCAGACTAGCGGGAGGGGGGAGACCCAGTACTTC	CASSLRQTSGRGETQYF	TRBD2	few	TRBV7-7	TRBJ2-5
TGTGCCAGCAAGCAGGGGGCAGGTCAGCCCCAGCATTTT	CASKQGAGQPQHF	TRBD1	-	TRBV2	TRBJ1-5
TGTGCCAGCAGCTTAGATCGTAGGGGTGGCTATGGCTACACCTTC	CASSLDRRGGYGYTF	-	-	TRBV11-2	TRBJ1-2
TGTGCCAGCAGCTTAGACGCACTCGGCTCCTACGAGCAGTACTTC	CASSLDALGSYEQYF	-	-	TRBV7-2	TRBJ2-7
TGTGCCAGTAGCCGGGGATCAACTAATGAAAAACTGTTTTTT	CASSRGSTNEKLFF	-	-	TRBV19	TRBJ1-4
TGTGCCAGCAGCCTCGGGGGAGGAGAGACCCAGTACTTC	CASSLGGGETQYF	-	-	TRBV7-3	TRBJ2-5
TGTGCCAGCCGGGACAGGAGAAACTATGGCTACACCTTC	CASRDRRNYGYTF	TRBD1	-	TRBV28	TRBJ1-2
TGCAGCGTTGGGGGCAGGAGAGTCGGTGGCTACACCTTC	CSVGGRRVGGYTF	-	once	TRBV29-1	TRBJ1-2
TGTGCCAGCAGTCCCGGGGGGACCTTCTACAATGAGCAGTTCTTC	CASSPGGTFYNEQFF	TRBD2	-	TRBV25-1	TRBJ2-1
TGTGCCAGTAGTACACAGGGGGGCTACGAGCAGTACTTC	CASSTQGGYEQYF	TRBD1	-	TRBV19	TRBJ2-7
TGTGCCAGCAGCTTATATCGAGGCCAGGGGAACACCGGGGAGCTGTTTTTT	CASSLYRGQGNTGELFF	-	-	TRBV7-8	TRBJ2-2
TGTGCCAGCAGCTTAGACCGGGGATTCCAAGAGACCCAGTACTTC	CASSLDRGFQETQYF	-	-	TRBV7-4	TRBJ2-5
TGTGCCAGCAGCTTAAGTCTCCCGCCGACAAATACGCAGTATTTT	CASSLSLPPTNTQYF	-	-	TRBV7-9	TRBJ2-3
TGTGCCAGCAGCTCCGTAGGGGAGGGTTTGGGCTACACCTTC	CASSSVGEGLGYTF	-	-	TRBV9	TRBJ1-2
TGTGCCTGGAGTGTAGGGGTGGCGAATCAGCCCCAGCATTTT	CAWSVGVANQPQHF	-	-	TRBV30	TRBJ1-5
TGTGCCAGCGCCGAGGAGGGGTCGACTAATGAAAAACTGTTTTTT	CASAEEGSTNEKLFF	-	-	TRBV9	TRBJ1-4
TGTGCCAGCAGCAGACAGGGGGCTAGCACTGAAGCTTTCTTT	CASSRQGASTEAFF	TRBD1	-	TRBV11-2	TRBJ1-1
TGCGCCAGCAGGCCGACAGCGAACACTGAAGCTTTCTTT	CASRPTANTEAFF	-	-	TRBV10-2	TRBJ1-1
TGTGCCAGCAGCTCCCTACTAGCGGGGTACAATGAGCAGTTCTTC	CASSSLLAGYNEQFF	TRBD2	once	TRBV6-4	TRBJ2-1
TGTGCCAGCAGCCAAGTCCTGACAGCCACTAACTATGGCTACACCTTC	CASSQVLTATNYGYTF	-	-	TRBV3-1/TRBV3-2	TRBJ1-2
TGCGCCAGCAGCTTGTCGGGGGAACTAGGGAATGAGCAGTTCTTC	CASSLSGELGNEQFF	-	-	TRBV5-1	TRBJ2-1
TGTGCCAGCTCACCGCGGGCTCTCGAAAGTGGCTACAATGAGCAGTTCTTC	CASSPRALESGYNEQFF	-	-	TRBV18	TRBJ2-1
TGTGCCAGCAGCTTAGAGGGACAGGGCTGGGAGACCCAGTACTTC	CASSLEGQGWETQYF	TRBD1	-	TRBV11-2	TRBJ2-5
TGTGCCAGCAGCCCACCGACAGGGTCCTACGAGCAGTACTTC	CASSPPTGSYEQYF	TRBD1	few	TRBV7-9	TRBJ2-7
TGTGCCTGGAGTACGCAAAGGACAGGGCGAGGAGCTTTCTTT	CAWSTQRTGRGAFF	TRBD1	-	TRBV30	TRBJ1-1
TGTGCCAGCAGAAGGACAGGGGTCGGCAATCAGCCCCAGCATTTT	CASRRTGVGNQPQHF	TRBD1	-	TRBV6-5	TRBJ1-5
TGTGCCAGCAGCTTAGGGCATTTCAATCAGCCCCAGCATTTT	CASSLGHFNQPQHF	-	once	TRBV7-2	TRBJ1-5
TGCGCCAGCAGCTTGGGGGCGGGAGCCACAGATACGCAGTATTTT	CASSLGAGATDTQYF	TRBD2	few	TRBV5-1	TRBJ2-3
TGTGCCAGCAGCGTAGCGGGGGGGGACGGATCCTACGAGCAGTACTTC	CASSVAGGDGSYEQYF	TRBD2	-	TRBV9	TRBJ2-7